Listed below are T cell receptor beta chains from one sample, sequenced in a study of T cells in Graves' hyperthyroidism and ophthalmopathy. TCRdb independently ran MiXCR on the multiplex PCR reads; one entry per CDR3 protein. The table shows about 570,000 distinct CDR3 sequences, with approximately 44% occurring only once. The specimen was peripheral blood or thyroid tissue (not recorded which). The receptors here all came from an adult woman with Graves' disease, either hyperthyroidism or ophthalmopathy (not recorded which). Both conserved end residues are part of each CDR3. A D gene is named only where the DNA matches it firmly. Only part of the rows carry a size: once, few, many, or a class if the clone is expanded.

size	D	V	J	DNA	CDR3
many	-	TRBV6-1	TRBJ1-2	TGTGCCAGCAGTGAAGTAATAGGGCAGGGCTACACCTTC	CASSEVIGQGYTF
many	-	TRBV7-8	TRBJ1-2	TGTGCCAGCAGCCATAGGGCGGGAGTTGGCTACACCTTC	CASSHRAGVGYTF
-	TRBD1	TRBV11-2	TRBJ1-4	TGTGCCAGCAGCTTAAGGGACAGGGGGCGTACTAATGAAAAACTGTTTTTT	CASSLRDRGRTNEKLFF
-	-	TRBV7-8	TRBJ2-3	TGTGCCAGCAGCGCAGGGGTGCGGCTAGCCCTAGCGCAGTATTTT	CASSAGVRLALAQYF
-	-	TRBV20-1	TRBJ2-3	TGCACTGTCGGCGGGCCACCGGGGGATACGCAGTATTTT	CTVGGPPGDTQYF
-	-	TRBV19	TRBJ1-6	TGTGCCAGTAGTACGGGACGCCTATTGCAAAATTCACCCCTCCACTTT	CASSTGRLLQNSPLHF
many	TRBD1	TRBV6-5	TRBJ2-7	TGTGCCAGCAGTTACAACCGACAGGGGCAATCCTACGAGCAGTACTTC	CASSYNRQGQSYEQYF
-	TRBD1	TRBV2	TRBJ2-7	TGTGCCAGCACCCGACTGGGACCCGGGACAGGGGAGCAGTACTTC	CASTRLGPGTGEQYF
many	-	TRBV5-1	TRBJ2-5	TGCGCCAGCAGCTTCGGGCAAATCCAAGAGACCCAGTACTTC	CASSFGQIQETQYF
few	-	TRBV24-1	TRBJ1-1	TGTGCCACCAGTGATTCTCAGACAGGGAACACTGAAGCTTTCTTT	CATSDSQTGNTEAFF
once	TRBD1	TRBV20-1	TRBJ2-2	TGCAGTGCTCCAGGGGGAAGGAACACCGGGGAGCTGTTTTTT	CSAPGGRNTGELFF
-	-	TRBV19	TRBJ2-7	TGTGCCAGCACGGGACAAACCTACGGGCAGTACTTC	CASTGQTYGQYF
-	-	TRBV10-2	TRBJ1-2	TGCGCCAGCAGTGAGAAGGGCTATGGCTACACCTTC	CASSEKGYGYTF
-	-	TRBV10-2	TRBJ2-7	TGCGCCAGCAATGGAGGGGGCGGGCCCTACCACGAGCAGTACTTC	CASNGGGGPYHEQYF
-	-	TRBV7-8	TRBJ1-3	TGTGCCAGCAGCTTGACCTACACCATATATTTT	CASSLTYTIYF
many	TRBD1	TRBV4-1	TRBJ1-2	TGCGCCAGCAGCCTCCAGACAGGGAACCATGGCTACACCTTC	CASSLQTGNHGYTF
many	TRBD1	TRBV2	TRBJ2-5	TGTGCCAGCAGTTCGACGACAGGGTTTAGAGAGACCCAGTACTTC	CASSSTTGFRETQYF
-	-	TRBV29-1	TRBJ2-5	TGCAGCGTTGTACTAGCCAACCAAGAGACCCAGTACTTC	CSVVLANQETQYF
many	-	TRBV5-1	TRBJ2-7	TGCGCCAGCAGCTTACCGGGAGTGTACGAGCAGTACTTC	CASSLPGVYEQYF
many	-	TRBV20-1	TRBJ1-1	TGCAGTGCTAGGCTTTTGGGGGGTGAAGCTTTCTTT	CSARLLGGEAFF